Listed here are 9 T cell receptor beta chains from one sample, sequenced in a study of T cells in Graves' hyperthyroidism and ophthalmopathy. RNA transcripts served as the template for amplifying TCR beta CDR3 regions. The primer set for the first-round RT-PCR of the TCR CDR3 was HTBI. One entry per CDR3 protein results from TCRdb running MiXCR on the multiplex PCR reads. The table records 600,000 or so distinct CDR3 sequences, about 17% of them present only once. Input material: blood. The receptors originated from a woman aged 25 to 39 with Graves' hyperthyroidism.

The genes are TRBV6-1 and TRBJ1-3, with D unclear. This CDR3 contains 15 residues. Germline V CDR1 and CDR2: MNHNS, SASEGT. Deletions cut 4 bases from V and 2 bases from J, with 12 bases between. The DNA for the CDR3 is TGTGCCAGCAGTGCAGGAGGTGCAACTGGAAACACCATATATTTT. Translating gives CASSAGGATGNTIYF.

This chain links TRBV24-1 with TRBJ2-1; D is ambiguous. Trimming pared 9 bases from V and 7 bases from J, leaving 6 bases between. The CDR3 runs to 10 residues. Germline assignment: CDR1 KGHDR and CDR2 SFDVKD. The CDR3 region has the DNA TGTGCCACCCGAGAGAATGAGCAGTTCTTC. The encoded protein is CATRENEQFF.

This clonotype has a count of ten or more. The chain carries TRBV2 and TRBJ1-1, with a weak D call TRBD1 (6 bases). The CDR3 is 15 amino acids. Germline V gene lookup returns CDR1 SNHLY and CDR2 FYNNEI. V was shortened by 5 bases and J by 0 bases, with 13 bases between the two germline ends. As DNA, the CDR3 is TGTGCCAGCAGTAGGCAGGGGAGCATGAACACTGAAGCTTTCTTT. As protein: CASSRQGSMNTEAFF.

To note about this clonotype: The conserved final phenylalanine or tryptophan is absent from the CDR3, which likely points to a read error. The V and J genes are TRBV28 and TRBJ1-5; D gene ambiguous. The V end was cut by 5 bases, the J end by 6 bases, with 8 bases between. CDR1 MDHEN and CDR2 SYDVKM come from the germline V gene. The CDR3 totals 12 residues. CDR3 protein: CASSLGSQPQHL. DNA for the CDR3: TGTGCCAGCAGTCTAGGGAGTCAGCCCCAGCATCTT.

The chain links TRBV9 to TRBJ2-2; weak D call: TRBD1 (7 bases). CDR1 is SGDLS and CDR2 is YYNGEE in the germline V gene. This CDR3 has 16 residues. V lost 0 bases and J lost 5, with 14 bases in between. CDR3 region: CASSVGSGGSTGELFF. The CDR3 DNA reads TGTGCCAGCAGCGTAGGATCAGGGGGGAGTACCGGGGAGCTGTTTTTT.

The chain has TRBV15 and TRBJ1-5; D perhaps matches TRBD1 (5 bases). CDR3 length: 14 residues. Trimming removed 1 base from V and 4 bases from J, with 8 bases in between. CDR1 is LNHNV and CDR2 is YYDKDF in the germline V gene (reference sequence). The CDR3 loop reads CATSRARVNQPQHF. In nucleotides, the CDR3 is TGTGCCACCAGCAGAGCCAGGGTAAATCAGCCCCAGCATTTT. The full variable domain, with the rest looked up from reference TRBV15 and TRBJ1-5, is DAMVIQNPRYQVTQFGKPVTLSCSQTLNHNVMYWYQQKSSQAPKLLFHYYDKDFNNEADTPDNFQSRRPNTSFCFLDIRSPGLGDTAMYLCATSRARVNQPQHFGDGTRLSIL.

This sequence joins TRBV4-2 and TRBJ1-2; the match to TRBD1 covers 8 bases. From germline, CDR1 is LGHNA and CDR2 YNFKEQ. This CDR3 region has 15 residues. Trimming took 0 bases from V and 5 from J; bases not matched to a gene: 5. In DNA, the CDR3 is TGTGCCAGCAGCCAAGAAGGGACAGGTCTTTATGGCTACACCTTC. It translates to CASSQEGTGLYGYTF.

The gene calls are TRBV15 and TRBJ1-2; D might be TRBD1 (6 bases). Germline values: CDR1 LNHNV, CDR2 YYDKDF (reference sequence). The CDR3 length is 14 residues. V was clipped by 3 bases and J by 8 bases, with 16 bases between them. In DNA, the CDR3 is TGTGCCACCAGCAGCCACAGGGTCGTGGAAGGCTACACCTTC. Translated, it gives CATSSHRVVEGYTF.

The CDR3 loop is CASSRRGGKETQYF. The CDR3 DNA reads TGTGCCAGCAGCAGAAGGGGAGGGAAAGAGACCCAGTACTTC. The V call is TRBV9, the J call TRBJ2-5, with 7 bases identical to TRBD2. Germline lookup yields CDR1 SGDLS and CDR2 YYNGEE. With 4 bases clipped from V and 3 bases from J, the junction kept 6 bases outside the gene matches. The CDR3 extends over 14 amino acids.